What follows are 13 T cell receptor beta chains derived from one specimen sequenced in a study of shared clonotypes between healthy human individuals. Data came from immunoSEQ multiplex PCR; TCRdb stores just in-frame clones and leaves some out. The repertoire holds under 1 million clones, roughly 96% seen once, with less than 0.25% in the top ten. CD8 cells regarded as naive lacked CD45RO, were positively chosen for CCR7, and omitted terminally differentiated effector memory CD45RA+ cells. The specimen sequenced was naive CD8+ T cells sorted from blood. Source of these receptors: a man aged 25 to 40 in good health.

This clone came up once. This sequence joins TRBV10-3 and TRBJ1-2; TRBD1 is a possible D gene (6 bases). Germline V CDR1 and CDR2: ENHRY, SYGVKD. Trimming removed 2 bases at V and 1 base at J, with 8 bases between. The CDR3 length is 14 residues. This CDR3 is CAISELQGNYGYTF. The CDR3 DNA sequence: TGTGCCATCAGTGAGCTACAGGGTAACTATGGCTACACCTTC.

This sequence joins TRBV6-5 and TRBJ2-3; D uncertain. Trimming shortened V by 2 bases and J by 2 bases, and 8 bases separated the two germline ends. CDR3 size: 14 residues. Germline V gene data show CDR1 as MNHEY and CDR2 as SVGAGI. The CDR3 region is CASSYAEPTDTQYF. CDR3 DNA sequence: TGTGCCAGCAGTTACGCGGAGCCCACAGATACGCAGTATTTT.

The genes are TRBV7-9 and TRBJ2-1, with TRBD2 matching over 11 bases. The CDR3 loop spans 15 amino acids. Germline values: CDR1 SEHNR, CDR2 FQNEAQ (reference sequence). The V and J ends lost 5 bases and 9 bases, in that order; junction bases with no gene match: 9. Here the CDR3 DNA reads TGTGCCAGCAGCCCTATGACTAGCGGGATAGGTGAGCAGTTCTTC. It yields the protein CASSPMTSGIGEQFF. The full variable domain, its missing parts supplied by reference TRBV7-9 and TRBJ2-1, is DTGVSQNPRHKITKRGQNVTFRCDPISEHNRLYWYRQTLGQGPEFLTYFQNEAQLEKSRLLSDRFSAERPKGSFSTLEIQRTEQGDSAMYLCASSPMTSGIGEQFFGPGTRLTVL.

The CDR3 region has the DNA TGTGCCAGCTCACTTAGGGCCCGGGAAGAGACCCAGTACTTC. It yields the protein CASSLRAREETQYF. J is TRBJ2-5 and V is TRBV18; D unresolved. Deletions cut 4 bases from V and 3 bases from J, with 12 bases between. This CDR3 is 14 amino acids long. From germline, CDR1 is KGHSH and CDR2 LQKENI.

The rearrangement uses TRBV9 and TRBJ2-3, with 14 bases matching TRBD2. Germline CDR1 reads SGDLS; CDR2 reads YYNGEE. This CDR3 comprises 15 residues. Losses at the gene ends were 5 bases for V and 9 bases for J; bases not matched to a gene: 8. CDR3 amino acids: CASSGLAGGPGTQYF. CDR3 nucleotides: TGTGCCAGCAGTGGACTAGCGGGGGGTCCAGGGACGCAGTATTTT.

V usage is TRBV9 and J usage is TRBJ2-3; 11 bases match TRBD2. The CDR3 loop spans 15 amino acids. Germline V gives CDR1 SGDLS, CDR2 YYNGEE. V gave up 2 bases and J gave up 5 bases; unmatched junction bases: 4. The CDR3 loop reads CASSVDGTSGDTQYF. CDR3 DNA: TGTGCCAGCAGCGTCGATGGGACTAGCGGAGATACGCAGTATTTT.

The V call is TRBV6-5, the J call TRBJ2-7; perhaps D is TRBD1 or TRBD2 (6 bases each). Germline values: CDR1 MNHEY, CDR2 SVGAGI. CDR3 size: 14 residues. V lost 6 bases, J lost 4 bases, and 16 bases lay in between. CDR3 in amino acids: CASRTGGLIYEQYF. The CDR3 DNA is TGTGCCAGCAGGACAGGTGGACTAATTTACGAGCAGTACTTC.

The chain links TRBV15 to TRBJ2-5, with D uncertain. The germline CDR1 and CDR2 sequences are LNHNV and YYDKDF (reference sequence). The CDR3 length is 15 residues. Trimming pared 1 base from V and 3 bases from J, leaving 12 bases between. Here the CDR3 reads CATSRVKGFEETQYF. As DNA, the CDR3 is TGTGCCACCAGCAGAGTTAAGGGTTTTGAAGAGACCCAGTACTTC.

The chain employs TRBV4-2 and TRBJ2-7; D perhaps matches TRBD2 (6 bases). The V gene lost 4 bases and the J gene lost 2 bases, with 6 bases spanning the gap. The CDR3 is made up of 12 amino acids. Germline V CDR1 and CDR2: LGHNA, YNFKEQ. The CDR3 reads CASSRGAYEQYF. CDR3 sequence (DNA): TGTGCCAGCAGCCGGGGGGCCTACGAGCAGTACTTC.

This chain connects TRBV28 to TRBJ2-7; 10 positions agree with TRBD1. CDR3 size: 15 residues. Germline values: CDR1 MDHEN, CDR2 SYDVKM. V was clipped by 4 bases and J by 2 bases; unmatched bases: 5. The DNA for the CDR3 is TGTGCCAGCAGTTCCGGGACAGGGGTAGCCTACGAGCAGTACTTC. Protein product: CASSSGTGVAYEQYF.

The gene calls are TRBV28 and TRBJ2-7; 8 bases are a match to TRBD1. The ends lost 6 bases at V and 0 bases at J; junction bases unmatched: 10. The CDR3 is 16 residues long. Germline V gene sequence: CDR1 MDHEN, CDR2 SYDVKM. The CDR3 protein is CASSPGQGTGSYEQYF. In nucleotides, the CDR3 is TGTGCCAGCAGCCCAGGACAGGGTACGGGCTCCTACGAGCAGTACTTC. Combining the CDR3 with reference TRBV28 and TRBJ2-7 gives the whole variable domain DVKVTQSSRYLVKRTGEKVFLECVQDMDHENMFWYRQDPGLGLRLIYFSYDVKMKEKGDIPEGYSVSREKKERFSLILESASTNQTSMYLCASSPGQGTGSYEQYFGPGTRLTVT.

The V and J genes are TRBV4-1 and TRBJ2-6, with D perhaps TRBD2 (6 bases). This CDR3 contains 16 residues. The germline CDR1 and CDR2 sequences are MGHRA and YSYEKL. V lost 4 bases, J lost 2 bases, and 12 bases lay in between. CDR3 protein: CASSPDYNPGANVLTF. The CDR3 DNA is TGCGCCAGCAGCCCGGACTATAACCCTGGGGCCAACGTCCTGACTTTC.

This sequence joins TRBV29-1 and TRBJ2-7; 7 bases fit TRBD2. CDR1 SQVTM and CDR2 ANQGSEA come from the germline V gene. The CDR3 loop spans 13 amino acids. V shed 5 bases, J shed 4 bases, and the junction held 8 bases outside the gene matches. The CDR3 spells CSVLTGRGYEQYF. CDR3 nucleotides: TGCAGCGTTTTGACGGGGAGGGGATACGAGCAGTACTTC.